The 21 T cell receptor beta chains below all came from one sample that was sequenced in a study of blood T cell repertoires in COVID-19. Clones were read by immunoSEQ multiplex PCR, and TCRdb kept only the in-frame ones, dropping some. Of about 330,000 clones detected, around 80% appear once; the ten largest clones hold roughly 1.3%. Sample: peripheral blood. The receptors shown here come from a woman aged 45 to 65 with acute or convalescent COVID-19.

This clone occurred once. The chain is built from TRBV5-1 and TRBJ1-6, with 8 nucleotides matching TRBD1. Trimming took 0 bases from V and 10 from J; bases not matched to a gene: 3. This CDR3 region has 14 residues. Germline CDR1 and CDR2: SGHRS and YFSETQ. The CDR3 bases are TGCGCCAGCAGCTTGGGGACAGGGCAATCACCCCTCCACTTT. This codes for CASSLGTGQSPLHF.

The rearrangement links TRBV25-1 to TRBJ1-2; D uncertain. Germline V lookup: CDR1 MGHDK, CDR2 SYGVNS. The V and J ends lost 3 bases and 0 bases respectively, with 8 bases between them. The CDR3 runs to 14 residues. Written as DNA, the CDR3 is TGTGCCAGCAGTGACGTCCCAGCTAACTATGGCTACACCTTC. Its protein is CASSDVPANYGYTF.

The chain has TRBV7-3 and TRBJ2-7, with 7 nucleotides matching TRBD2. V dropped 2 bases and J dropped 0; count of bases not matched to a gene: 4. CDR1 SGHTA and CDR2 FQGTGA come from the germline V gene. The CDR3 totals 15 residues. The CDR3 protein is CASSLLGGSSYEQYF. The CDR3 DNA is TGTGCCAGCAGCTTATTAGGCGGGAGCTCCTACGAGCAGTACTTC.

In its sample, this clone was seen a few times. The chain combines TRBV6-2 or TRBV6-3 with TRBJ1-5; perhaps TRBD1 as D (5 bases). V lost 2 bases to trimming and J lost 2 bases, with 10 bases between them. This CDR3 is 15 amino acids long. Germline loops: CDR1 MNHEY, CDR2 SVGEGT. This CDR3 reads CASSYRAGGNQPQHF. The CDR3 bases are TGTGCCAGCAGTTACCGGGCGGGGGGCAATCAGCCCCAGCATTTT.

The chain uses TRBV4-1 and TRBJ1-5, with D perhaps TRBD1 (6 bases). Germline CDR1 reads MGHRA; CDR2 reads YSYEKL. V lost 2 bases and J 6 bases, leaving 11 bases between the germline ends. The CDR3 loop spans 14 amino acids. CDR3 sequence (DNA): TGCGCCAGCAGCCAACCAGGGGAAGGTCAGCCCCAGCATTTT. Translation gives CASSQPGEGQPQHF.

V and J are TRBV10-3 and TRBJ2-1; 11 bases match TRBD2. This CDR3 region has 15 residues. CDR1 and CDR2 (germline): ENHRY, SYGVKD. With 0 bases clipped from V and 7 bases from J, the junction kept 2 bases outside the gene matches. CDR3 nucleotide sequence: TGTGCCATCAGTGAGTCATCTAGCGGGGGGAATGAGCAGTTCTTC. Translating gives CAISESSSGGNEQFF.

This clone has only one observation. The rearrangement links TRBV5-1 to TRBJ1-2, with TRBD1 matching 8 bases. The CDR3 has 14 amino acids. V was pared by 1 base and J by 8 bases, with 7 bases of the junction left unmatched. Germline CDR1 and CDR2: SGHRS and YFSETQ. CDR3 sequence (DNA): TGCGCCAGCAGCTTGAGAGACAGGGGTGACGGCTACACCTTC. Its translation is CASSLRDRGDGYTF.

This clone was observed once. The chain has TRBV7-9 and TRBJ1-2; TRBD1 matches at 8 bases. This CDR3 is built from 14 residues. V shed 0 bases and J 7 bases; nucleotides not matched to a gene: 4. Germline CDR1 SEHNR, CDR2 FQNEAQ (reference sequence). In DNA, the CDR3 is TGTGCCAGCAGCTTAGCGCAGGGGGCGACTGGCTACACCTTC. Translation: CASSLAQGATGYTF.

This rearrangement joins TRBV5-1 to TRBJ2-3; TRBD2 aligns across 8 bases. CDR3 length: 14 residues. Germline CDR1 reads SGHRS; CDR2 reads YFSETQ. Trimming removed 0 bases from V and 6 bases from J; junction bases left unmatched: 3. The CDR3 reads CASSLESGSDTQYF. Here the CDR3 DNA reads TGCGCCAGCAGCTTGGAAAGCGGGAGTGATACGCAGTATTTT.

V gene TRBV3-1 (or the pseudogene TRBV3-2) combines with J gene TRBJ1-4, with 8 bases matching TRBD1. Germline values: CDR1 LGHDT, CDR2 YNNKEL (reference sequence). The CDR3 runs to 17 residues. V shed 2 bases and J 3 bases; nucleotides not matched to a gene: 8. CDR3 DNA: TGTGCCAGCAGCCAATTGGGCAGGGGGCCTGCTAATGAAAAACTGTTTTTT. Translation gives CASSQLGRGPANEKLFF.

The V gene is TRBV3-1 (or the pseudogene TRBV3-2), the J gene TRBJ1-1; TRBD1 might be the D (5 bases). V was cut by 3 bases and J by 4 bases, with 12 bases left in between. Germline values: CDR1 LGHDT, CDR2 YNNKEL (reference sequence). The CDR3 consists of 14 residues. In nucleotides, the CDR3 is TGTGCCAGCAGCCAGATAACGGGGGGCACTGAAGCTTTCTTT. It specifies CASSQITGGTEAFF.

V and J are TRBV20-1 and TRBJ1-5; tentatively, D is TRBD1 (6 bases). Germline V gene lookup returns CDR1 DFQATT and CDR2 SNEGSKA (reference sequence). Trimming left V 3 bases short and J 0 bases short, with 12 bases between. This CDR3 is 15 amino acids long. The CDR3 DNA sequence: TGCAGTGCTAGTGACAGGCTTAATAGCAATCAGCCCCAGCATTTT. Translating it yields CSASDRLNSNQPQHF.

The V call is TRBV5-6, the J call TRBJ2-7; unclear D gene. The V end was cut by 0 bases, the J end by 3 bases, with 10 bases between. Germline CDR1 reads SGHDT; CDR2 reads YYEEEE. The CDR3 runs to 14 residues. The CDR3 DNA reads TGTGCCAGCAGCTTGGGATCGACTTACTACGAGCAGTACTTC. This codes for CASSLGSTYYEQYF. The variable domain in full, completed from reference TRBV5-6 and TRBJ2-7, reads DAGVTQSPTHLIKTRGQQVTLRCSPKSGHDTVSWYQQALGQGPQFIFQYYEEEERQRGNFPDRFSGHQFPNYSSELNVNALLLGDSALYLCASSLGSTYYEQYFGPGTRLTVT.

The V call is TRBV18, the J call TRBJ2-6; 10 bases map to TRBD2. Germline V gene sequence: CDR1 KGHSH, CDR2 LQKENI. V shed 3 bases and J 2 bases; nucleotides not matched to a gene: 4. The CDR3 is 17 amino acids. In DNA, the CDR3 is TGTGCCAGCTCACCTCTAGCGGGAGCTACTGGGGCCAACGTCCTGACTTTC. Residues: CASSPLAGATGANVLTF.

The genes are TRBV20-1 and TRBJ2-5; 8 bases are shared with TRBD2. Germline CDR1 reads DFQATT; CDR2 reads SNEGSKA (reference sequence). J was trimmed by 5 bases and V by 3 bases; bases with no gene match: 8. This CDR3 comprises 14 residues. The CDR3 bases are TGCAGTGCTAGTGACGGGGGGGACGAGGAGACCCAGTACTTC. Translating it yields CSASDGGDEETQYF.

The CDR3 is CASSLWGTENSPLHF. In DNA, the CDR3 is TGTGCCAGCAGTTTATGGGGGACAGAGAATTCACCCCTCCACTTT. The rearrangement uses TRBV27 and TRBJ1-6; 7 bases match TRBD1. V trimming: 1 base; J trimming: 7 bases; junction bases outside the gene matches: 4. This CDR3 has 15 amino acids. Germline CDR1 reads MNHEY; CDR2 reads SMNVEV (reference sequence).

This sequence joins TRBV27 and TRBJ2-3; 11 positions match TRBD2. The V gene's germline CDR1 is MNHEY and CDR2 SMNVEV (reference sequence). The CDR3 length is 17 residues. V shed 6 bases, J shed 4 bases, and the junction held 12 bases outside the gene matches. The CDR3 DNA reads TGTGCCAGCAGGACCGGGACTAGCGGCCCCTGGGCAGATACGCAGTATTTT. The encoded protein is CASRTGTSGPWADTQYF.

The CDR3 nucleotides read TGTGCCAGCACCCGGGACAGGAATCAGCCCCAGCATTTT. Protein: CASTRDRNQPQHF. V and J are TRBV12-3 or TRBV12-4 and TRBJ1-5; 8 positions match TRBD1. Germline trimming cut 7 bases from V and 4 bases from J; bases unmatched to any gene: 3. CDR3 length: 13 residues.

There are a few counts of this clone. The chain recombines TRBV6-6 with TRBJ2-5, with TRBD2 identical over 7 bases. The CDR3 sequence is 13 residues long. Trimming took 10 bases from V and 5 from J; bases not matched to a gene: 10. Germline V gene data show CDR1 as MNHNY and CDR2 as SVGAGI (reference sequence). In DNA, the CDR3 is TGTGCCACTCGGACCGCGGGGGTGGAGACCCAGTACTTC. Protein product: CATRTAGVETQYF.

The J gene is TRBJ2-1, the V gene TRBV23-1; no definite D call. TRBV23-1 is treated as an ORF (open reading frame) with a function not yet certain. CDR3 length: 14 residues. Trimming pared 8 bases from V and 7 bases from J, leaving 18 bases between. CDR3 in amino acids: CASLRQRRPNEQFF. The CDR3 DNA is TGCGCCAGCTTGAGGCAACGGAGACCGAATGAGCAGTTCTTC.

V and J are TRBV19 and TRBJ2-1, with D perhaps matching TRBD2 (6 bases). This CDR3 is 13 amino acids long. Germline V CDR1 and CDR2: LNHDA, SQIVND (reference sequence). Trimming removed 1 base at V and 10 bases at J, with 11 bases between. The CDR3 is CASSIVGRGEQFF. The CDR3 DNA is TGTGCCAGTAGTATAGTTGGTCGGGGGGAGCAGTTCTTC. The variable domain in full, completed from reference TRBV19 and TRBJ2-1, reads DGGITQSPKYLFRKEGQNVTLSCEQNLNHDAMYWYRQDPGQGLRLIYYSQIVNDFQKGDIAEGYSVSREKKESFPLTVTSAQKNPTAFYLCASSIVGRGEQFFGPGTRLTVL.